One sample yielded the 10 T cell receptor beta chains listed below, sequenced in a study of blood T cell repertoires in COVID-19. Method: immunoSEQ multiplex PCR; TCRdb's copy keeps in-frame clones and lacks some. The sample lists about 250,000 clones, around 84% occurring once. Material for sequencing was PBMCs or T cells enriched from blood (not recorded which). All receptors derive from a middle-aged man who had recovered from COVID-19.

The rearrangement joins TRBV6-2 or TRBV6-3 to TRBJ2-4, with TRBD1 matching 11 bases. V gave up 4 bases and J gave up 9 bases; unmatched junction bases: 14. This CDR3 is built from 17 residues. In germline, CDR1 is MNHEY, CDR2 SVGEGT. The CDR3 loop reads CASSFPHPRDRGSIQYF. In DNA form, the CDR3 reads TGTGCCAGCAGTTTCCCCCACCCCCGGGACAGGGGGAGCATTCAGTACTTC.

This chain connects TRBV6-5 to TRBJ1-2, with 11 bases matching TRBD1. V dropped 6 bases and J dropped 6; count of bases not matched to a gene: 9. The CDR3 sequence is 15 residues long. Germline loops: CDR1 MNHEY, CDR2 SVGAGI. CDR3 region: CASRTPGQGVNGYTF. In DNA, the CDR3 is TGTGCCAGCAGGACCCCGGGACAGGGGGTCAATGGCTACACCTTC.

CDR3 residues: CASSLDAGLTEAFF. CDR3 sequence (DNA): TGTGCCAGCAGCTTAGACGCAGGGTTGACTGAAGCTTTCTTT. The chain recombines TRBV7-2 with TRBJ1-1; D might be TRBD1 (5 bases). CDR1 and CDR2 (germline): SGHTA, FQGNSA. Trimming shortened V by 1 base and J by 5 bases, and 11 bases separated the two germline ends. The length of the CDR3 is 14 residues.

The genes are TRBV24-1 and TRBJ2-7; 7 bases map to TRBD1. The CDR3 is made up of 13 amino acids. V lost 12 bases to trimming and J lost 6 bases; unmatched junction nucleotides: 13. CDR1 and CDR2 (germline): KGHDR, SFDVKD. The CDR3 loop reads CAGGTVSGSEQYF. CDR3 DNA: TGTGCCGGTGGGACAGTAAGTGGTAGCGAGCAGTACTTC.

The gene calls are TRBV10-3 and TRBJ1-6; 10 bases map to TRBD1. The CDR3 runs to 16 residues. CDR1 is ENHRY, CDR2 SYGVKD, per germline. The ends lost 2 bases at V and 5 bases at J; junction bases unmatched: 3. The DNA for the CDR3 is TGTGCCATCAGTGAGACGACAGGGGGCAATAATTCACCCCTCCACTTT. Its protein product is CAISETTGGNNSPLHF.

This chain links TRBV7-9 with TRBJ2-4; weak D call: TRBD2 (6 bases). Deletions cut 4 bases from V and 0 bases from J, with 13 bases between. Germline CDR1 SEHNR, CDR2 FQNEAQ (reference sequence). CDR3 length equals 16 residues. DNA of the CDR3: TGTGCCAGCAGCTCTCGGGAGATATTAGCCAAAAACATTCAGTACTTC. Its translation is CASSSREILAKNIQYF.

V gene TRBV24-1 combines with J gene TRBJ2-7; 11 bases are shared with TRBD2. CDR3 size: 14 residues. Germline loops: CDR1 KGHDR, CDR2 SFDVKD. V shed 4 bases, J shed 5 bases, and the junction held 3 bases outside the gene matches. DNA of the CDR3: TGTGCCACCAGTGAATCGGGACTAGCGGACGAGCAGTACTTC. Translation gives CATSESGLADEQYF.

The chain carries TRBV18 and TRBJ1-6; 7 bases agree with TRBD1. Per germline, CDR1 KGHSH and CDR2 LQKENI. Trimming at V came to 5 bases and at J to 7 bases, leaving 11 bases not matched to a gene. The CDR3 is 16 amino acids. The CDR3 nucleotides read TGTGCCAGCTCAATCGGCGAGGGGGCCGAGAATTCACCCCTCCACTTT. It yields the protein CASSIGEGAENSPLHF.

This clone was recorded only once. The CDR3 DNA sequence: TGCGCCAGCAGCCGGTCAGACAGGGGACATCAGCCCCAGCATTTT. The encoded protein is CASSRSDRGHQPQHF. This chain joins TRBV4-1 and TRBJ1-5; 8 nucleotides agree with TRBD1. V lost 4 bases and J lost 5; bases outside the gene matches: 7. Germline V lookup: CDR1 MGHRA, CDR2 YSYEKL. This CDR3 has 15 residues.

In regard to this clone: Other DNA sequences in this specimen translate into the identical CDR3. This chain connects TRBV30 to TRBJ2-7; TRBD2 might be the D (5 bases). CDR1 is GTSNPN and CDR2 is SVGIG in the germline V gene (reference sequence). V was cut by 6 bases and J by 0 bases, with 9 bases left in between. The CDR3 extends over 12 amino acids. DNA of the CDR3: TGTGCCTGCAGCGGTAGCTCCTACGAGCAGTACTTC. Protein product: CACSGSSYEQYF.